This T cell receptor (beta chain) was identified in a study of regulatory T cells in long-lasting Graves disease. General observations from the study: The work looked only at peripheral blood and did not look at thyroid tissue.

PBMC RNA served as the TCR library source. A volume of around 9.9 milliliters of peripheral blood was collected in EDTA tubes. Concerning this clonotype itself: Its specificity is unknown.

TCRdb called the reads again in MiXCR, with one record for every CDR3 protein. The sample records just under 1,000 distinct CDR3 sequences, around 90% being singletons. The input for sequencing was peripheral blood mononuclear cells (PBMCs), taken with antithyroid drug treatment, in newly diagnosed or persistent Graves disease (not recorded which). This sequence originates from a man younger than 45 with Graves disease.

CDR3 residues: CASSVRLAGMPETQYF. In DNA form, the CDR3 reads TGTGCCAGCAGCGTCCGACTAGCGGGAATGCCAGAGACCCAGTACTTC. The rearrangement joins TRBV21-1 to TRBJ2-5; the table assigns TRBD2, which was not confirmed against the DNA. TRBV21-1 has pseudogene status. The CDR3 is 16 amino acids.